This T cell receptor beta chain was captured by sequencing in a study of technical replicates of blood from a handful of donors. Sequenced by immunoSEQ multiplex PCR; TCRdb stores in-frame clones only, minus some. The table has 70,000 to 95,000 clones, 95% to 97% seen once. The CDR3 has 16 residues. V lost 0 bases, J lost 3 bases, and 12 bases lay in between. Germline V lookup: CDR1 LGHNA, CDR2 YNFKEQ. The sequenced material came from T cells isolated from PBMCs. The TCR sequence derives from a human donor in good health. The rearrangement links TRBV4-2 to TRBJ2-1; D may be TRBD1 (5 bases). CDR3 nucleotides: TGTGCCAGCAGCCAAGAAGGCGCTCAGGGCTACAATGAGCAGTTCTTC. The encoded protein is CASSQEGAQGYNEQFF.